The 30 T cell receptor beta chains presented below share a single source sample, sequenced in a study of early T cells in non-severe SARS-CoV-2 infection. TCRdb processed the 5' RACE reads anew with MiXCR; each CDR3 protein has one entry. Seen here are tens of thousands of distinct CDR3 sequences, 9.5% to 15% observed once, and the top ten hold 2.5% to 3%. Sequenced here: whole blood, sampled at baseline. These receptors came from an adult who was a healthcare worker with PCR-confirmed SARS-CoV-2 infection or an uninfected control (not recorded which).

Only a few counts were recorded for this clonotype. The V gene is TRBV2, the J gene TRBJ2-7; maybe TRBD1 (5 bases). The CDR3 totals 12 residues. Looked up from germline, CDR1 is SNHLY and CDR2 is FYNNEI. Between the trimmed V and J ends, which lost 10 bases and 6 bases, there was a span of 16 bases. CDR3: CATNRRGPEQYF. As DNA, the CDR3 is TGTGCCACCAACAGGCGTGGCCCCGAGCAGTACTTC.

The chain couples TRBV2 to TRBJ2-5; no clear D gene. V dropped 8 bases and J dropped 1 base, with 8 bases sitting between them. This CDR3 is built from 12 residues. Germline V gene data show CDR1 as SNHLY and CDR2 as FYNNEI. The CDR3 nucleotides read TGTGCCAGCTCCTTCGGCCAAGAGACCCAGTACTTC. This codes for CASSFGQETQYF.

The genes are TRBV7-8 and TRBJ2-1; 9 bases align to TRBD2. Germline loops: CDR1 SGHVS, CDR2 FQNEAQ. V lost 1 base, J lost 4 bases, and 5 bases stayed unmatched. CDR3 length equals 16 residues. CDR3 loop: CASSLEAGGPYNEQFF. The CDR3 nucleotides are TGTGCCAGCAGCTTAGAGGCGGGGGGGCCATACAATGAGCAGTTCTTC.

This clonotype is deemed large (0.1 to 1%). The gene calls are TRBV20-1 and TRBJ1-6; 7 bases align to TRBD1. Germline loops: CDR1 DFQATT, CDR2 SNEGSKA (reference sequence). J gave up 6 bases and V 0 bases, and 8 bases lay outside the gene matches. The CDR3 covers 16 residues. CDR3 in DNA: TGCAGTGCTAGAGATGGAACCGGGACAGTTAATTCACCCCTCCACTTT. This sequence encodes CSARDGTGTVNSPLHF.

This clonotype was found many times. The DNA of the CDR3 is TGCAGTGCTAGAGGGGGGTGGACAGATACGCAGTATTTT. Encoded protein: CSARGGWTDTQYF. The J gene is TRBJ2-3, the V gene TRBV20-1; D is perhaps TRBD1 or TRBD2 (5 bases each). CDR3 length: 13 residues. Germline V lookup: CDR1 DFQATT, CDR2 SNEGSKA (reference sequence). V was cut by 1 base and J by 3 bases, with 8 bases left in between.

This clonotype was seen ten or more times. This rearrangement joins TRBV2 to TRBJ1-1; D is undetermined. This CDR3 region has 13 residues. V lost 6 bases to trimming and J lost 3 bases, with 11 bases between them. Germline-derived CDR1 and CDR2 are SNHLY and FYNNEI. CDR3: CASRLSWDTEAFF. DNA of the CDR3: TGTGCCAGCAGACTGTCGTGGGACACTGAAGCTTTCTTT.

The gene calls are TRBV7-6 and TRBJ2-5, with no clear D. Germline CDR1 is SGHVS and CDR2 is FNYEAQ. The V end lost 1 base, the J end lost 0 bases, and 6 bases lay between the germline ends. The CDR3 sequence is 14 residues long. CDR3 residues: CASSLGSYQETQYF. CDR3 in DNA: TGTGCCAGCAGCTTAGGTAGCTACCAAGAGACCCAGTACTTC.

This clonotype was found a few times. The rearrangement uses TRBV7-2 and TRBJ2-3; D not resolved. V was pared by 6 bases and J by 4 bases, with 8 bases between. The CDR3 loop spans 12 amino acids. Germline-derived CDR1 and CDR2 are SGHTA and FQGNSA. As DNA, the CDR3 is TGTGCCAGCAGTCATTATTCAGATACGCAGTATTTT. Protein product: CASSHYSDTQYF.

This clonotype showed up just a few times. The chain uses TRBV4-1 and TRBJ2-1; possible D gene TRBD2, 5 bases. CDR1 MGHRA and CDR2 YSYEKL come from the germline V gene. The germline V and J ends were trimmed by 1 base and 0 bases, with 13 bases remaining between them. CDR3 size: 17 residues. CDR3 amino acids: CASSQGDPGVSYNEQFF. CDR3 DNA sequence: TGCGCCAGCAGCCAAGGCGACCCCGGGGTCTCCTACAATGAGCAGTTCTTC.

The chain couples TRBV6-1 to TRBJ2-3; possible D gene TRBD2, 5 bases. Trimming left V 7 bases short and J 5 bases short, with 22 bases between. Germline V gene sequence: CDR1 MNHNS, CDR2 SASEGT. The CDR3 consists of 16 residues. CDR3 amino acids: CASTEQTGWGRDTQYF. In DNA, the CDR3 is TGTGCCAGCACCGAACAAACGGGGTGGGGTAGAGATACGCAGTATTTT.

V is TRBV11-2 and J is TRBJ2-4, with D possibly matching TRBD1 (6 bases). V gave up 5 bases and J gave up 0 bases, with 14 bases separating them. Germline assignment: CDR1 SGHAT and CDR2 FQNNGV. The CDR3 loop spans 16 amino acids. As DNA, the CDR3 is TGTGCCAGCAGCGCGGACAGCCTACTAGCCAAAAACATTCAGTACTTC. Translated, it gives CASSADSLLAKNIQYF.

This chain joins TRBV6-1 and TRBJ1-1; TRBD1 is a possible D gene (5 bases). This CDR3 has 13 amino acids. The ends were cut back, 6 bases at V and 1 base at J, with 9 bases in the middle. Germline V gene sequence: CDR1 MNHNS, CDR2 SASEGT. The CDR3 sequence is CASRNGQNTEAFF. The CDR3 DNA follows: TGTGCCAGCAGGAACGGACAGAACACTGAAGCTTTCTTT.

The V gene is TRBV5-1, the J gene TRBJ1-1; D unresolved. Germline CDR1 SGHRS, CDR2 YFSETQ. CDR3 length: 16 amino acids. Between the trimmed V and J ends, which lost 4 bases and 1 base, there was a span of 17 bases. The CDR3 DNA is TGCGCCAGCAGCCCCCGGGCAAGTAGGGCGAACACTGAAGCTTTCTTT. It encodes CASSPRASRANTEAFF.

This clonotype was found a few times. The gene calls are TRBV25-1 and TRBJ2-7; D not certain. Trimming stripped 3 bases from V and 4 bases from J, with 13 bases between. In germline, CDR1 is MGHDK, CDR2 SYGVNS. The CDR3 has 14 residues. CDR3 protein: CASSDSGIGYEQYF. The CDR3 region has the DNA TGTGCCAGCAGTGACAGTGGAATTGGGTACGAGCAGTACTTC.

This clonotype was detected once. The J gene is TRBJ2-5, the V gene TRBV19, with TRBD2 matching over 7 bases. CDR1 LNHDA and CDR2 SQIVND come from the germline V gene (reference sequence). This CDR3 contains 15 residues. V dropped 5 bases and J dropped 1; count of bases not matched to a gene: 7. Here the CDR3 reads CASSLLGGGQETQYF. The CDR3 nucleotides read TGTGCCAGTAGTCTTCTGGGCGGGGGCCAAGAGACCCAGTACTTC.

This chain joins TRBV3-1 and TRBJ2-4, with TRBD1 as a possible D gene (5 bases). CDR1 and CDR2 from the germline V gene are LGHDT and YNNKEL (reference sequence). The CDR3 totals 17 residues. Deletions cut 1 base from V and 0 bases from J, with 13 bases between. The CDR3 reads CASSQVAGPLAKNIQYF. CDR3 in DNA: TGTGCCAGCAGCCAAGTGGCAGGGCCCCTAGCCAAAAACATTCAGTACTTC.

This sequence joins TRBV7-3 and TRBJ1-1; D gene ambiguous. The V gene lost 5 bases and the J gene lost 1 base, with 17 bases spanning the gap. The germline V gene encodes CDR1 SGHTA and CDR2 FQGTGA. CDR3 length: 16 residues. The CDR3 loop reads CASSRFRAASNTEAFF. The CDR3 nucleotides read TGTGCCAGCAGCCGATTTAGAGCAGCCTCGAACACTGAAGCTTTCTTT.

This chain links TRBV4-3 with TRBJ2-4, with 8 positions matching TRBD2. This CDR3 contains 17 residues. With V trimmed by 0 bases and J by 2 bases, 6 bases remained unmatched. Germline assignment: CDR1 LGHNA and CDR2 YSLEER. CDR3 sequence: CASSQDWAGGTKNIQYF. The CDR3 DNA is TGCGCCAGCAGCCAAGACTGGGCGGGGGGAACCAAAAACATTCAGTACTTC.

In its sample, this clonotype was seen many times. The chain is built from TRBV5-1 and TRBJ1-1; D is unclear. The germline V and J ends were trimmed by 0 bases and 6 bases, with 12 bases remaining between them. CDR3 length equals 14 residues. CDR1 is SGHRS, CDR2 YFSETQ, per germline. CDR3 loop: CASSLDTTWAEAFF. The DNA of the CDR3 is TGCGCCAGCAGCTTGGACACCACCTGGGCTGAAGCTTTCTTT.

This rearrangement joins TRBV27 to TRBJ1-4; 7 bases are shared with TRBD1. The CDR3 sequence is 13 residues long. CDR1 is MNHEY, CDR2 SMNVEV, per germline (reference sequence). V shed 8 bases, J shed 4 bases, and the junction held 4 bases outside the gene matches. CDR3 residues: CASSQGFNEKLFF. The CDR3 coding sequence is TGTGCCAGCTCACAGGGGTTTAATGAAAAACTGTTTTTT.

This clonotype was recorded at least ten times. The chain links TRBV2 to TRBJ2-1; 8 bases match TRBD2. V lost 5 bases and J lost 6; bases outside the gene matches: 6. The CDR3 loop spans 14 amino acids. The germline CDR1 and CDR2 sequences are SNHLY and FYNNEI. Here the CDR3 reads CASSSGGFGNEQFF. The CDR3 region has the DNA TGTGCCAGCAGTAGCGGGGGTTTCGGCAATGAGCAGTTCTTC.

This clonotype was detected ten times or more. At one of its ends the junction is not consistent with the germline gene, which may arise from a read error. The genes are TRBV28 and TRBJ1-6; no firm D call. CDR1 is MDHEN, CDR2 SYDVKM, per germline. The length of the CDR3 is 12 residues. The CDR3 reads CASSLGEAFVEF. CDR3 in DNA: TGTGCCAGCAGTTTAGGGGAGGCATTCGTGGAATTT.

Many counts were recorded for this clonotype. The chain employs TRBV6-2 or TRBV6-3 and TRBJ2-5, with 7 bases aligning to TRBD1. The CDR3 contains 13 residues. V lost 5 bases to trimming and J lost 2 bases; unmatched junction nucleotides: 2. Germline-derived CDR1 and CDR2 are MNHEY and SVGEGT. In DNA, the CDR3 is TGTGCCAGCAGTGGGACAGAACAAGAGACCCAGTACTTC. It is translated as CASSGTEQETQYF.

This clonotype has at least ten counts. The CDR3, as DNA: TGTGCCAGCAGCTTAGCGCAGGGGTTAAGCTCCTACAATGAGCAGTTCTTC. Its protein product is CASSLAQGLSSYNEQFF. The V call is TRBV7-2, the J call TRBJ2-1, with D perhaps matching TRBD1 (6 bases). Germline assignment: CDR1 SGHTA and CDR2 FQGNSA. This CDR3 has 17 amino acids. Trimming took 0 bases from V and 0 from J, leaving 12 bases between them.

The V call is TRBV7-2, the J call TRBJ2-2; weak D call: TRBD1 (5 bases). The V end was cut by 2 bases, the J end by 7 bases, with 11 bases between. Germline assignment: CDR1 SGHTA and CDR2 FQGNSA. The CDR3 has 14 residues. In DNA form, the CDR3 reads TGTGCCAGCAGCTTAAGTCGGACACACGGGGAGCTGTTTTTT. It yields the protein CASSLSRTHGELFF.

This clonotype was seen more than once but under ten times. The chain joins TRBV20-1 to TRBJ2-3; D is perhaps TRBD2 (6 bases). Germline values: CDR1 DFQATT, CDR2 SNEGSKA (reference sequence). The CDR3 sequence is 13 residues long. V lost 3 bases and J 0 bases, leaving 7 bases between the germline ends. CDR3 DNA: TGCAGTGCTAGGGGGACTAGCACAGATACGCAGTATTTT. It encodes CSARGTSTDTQYF.

This clonotype was counted a few times. The V call is TRBV7-2, the J call TRBJ2-3; TRBD2 might be the D (5 bases). Trimming stripped 5 bases from V and 3 bases from J, with 12 bases between. Germline V gene data show CDR1 as SGHTA and CDR2 as FQGNSA. This CDR3 region has 14 residues. The CDR3: CASSPRTGTDTQYF. In DNA, the CDR3 is TGTGCCAGCAGCCCACGGACGGGGACAGATACGCAGTATTTT.

V is TRBV3-1 and J is TRBJ1-6; D is uncertain. The CDR3 runs to 12 residues. V lost 6 bases and J 6 bases, leaving 6 bases between the germline ends. From germline, CDR1 is LGHDT and CDR2 YNNKEL (reference sequence). CDR3 DNA sequence: TGTGCCAGCAGGACGGCTAATTCACCCCTCCACTTT. Translation: CASRTANSPLHF. The full variable domain, rest sourced from reference TRBV3-1 and TRBJ1-6, is DTAVSQTPKYLVTQMGNDKSIKCEQNLGHDTMYWYKQDSKKFLKIMFSYNNKELIINETVPNRFSPKSPDKAHLNLHINSLELGDSAVYFCASRTANSPLHFGNGTRLTVT.

The sample holds many counts of this clonotype. The chain joins TRBV18 to TRBJ1-6; TRBD1 might be the D (6 bases). This CDR3 contains 15 residues. Germline V gene lookup returns CDR1 KGHSH and CDR2 LQKENI. V was pared by 1 base and J by 7 bases, with 11 bases between. CDR3 in DNA: TGTGCCAGCTCACCACTGCAACAGGGAAATTCACCCCTCCACTTT. It yields the protein CASSPLQQGNSPLHF.

This clonotype occurred many times. CDR3 protein: CASSLASGGAFF. The CDR3 DNA sequence: TGTGCCAGCAGTTTAGCCTCCGGAGGAGCTTTCTTT. The chain employs TRBV28 and TRBJ1-1; D remains unclear. Germline values: CDR1 MDHEN, CDR2 SYDVKM. V dropped 2 bases and J dropped 10 bases, with 11 bases sitting between them. The CDR3 is 12 amino acids.